The 17 T cell receptor beta chains below were found in one sample sequenced in a study of early T cells in non-severe SARS-CoV-2 infection. Each CDR3 protein is one row after TCRdb ran MiXCR on the 5' RACE reads. The data contain about 55,000 distinct CDR3 sequences, more than 12% of them singletons. The material sequenced was whole blood, taken at baseline. The source is an adult who was a healthcare worker with PCR-confirmed SARS-CoV-2 infection or an uninfected control (not recorded which).

The sample holds a few counts of this clonotype. This rearrangement joins TRBV5-4 to TRBJ2-7, with 7 positions matching TRBD2. CDR3 length: 16 residues. Per germline, CDR1 SGHNT and CDR2 YYREEE (reference sequence). With 4 bases clipped from V and 1 base from J, the junction kept 11 bases outside the gene matches. CDR3 sequence (DNA): TGTGCCAGCAGCCCGGGAGGAGGGAGTGGGTCCTACGAGCAGTACTTC. Residues: CASSPGGGSGSYEQYF.

This clonotype occurred a few times. This chain connects TRBV5-1 to TRBJ2-5; D is perhaps TRBD2 (6 bases). The CDR3 runs to 14 residues. The V end was cut by 0 bases, the J end by 5 bases, with 11 bases between. Germline values: CDR1 SGHRS, CDR2 YFSETQ. The CDR3 nucleotides are TGCGCCAGCAGCTTGGGCGGGGTGAGCGAGACCCAGTACTTC. Protein sequence: CASSLGGVSETQYF.

The rearrangement uses TRBV19 and TRBJ2-7; D unclear. V was shortened by 3 bases and J by 0 bases, with 9 bases between the two germline ends. Germline V gene lookup returns CDR1 LNHDA and CDR2 SQIVND (reference sequence). The CDR3 extends over 14 amino acids. In DNA form, the CDR3 reads TGTGCCAGTAGTATGGGTGCGGCCTCCTACGAGCAGTACTTC. Translated: CASSMGAASYEQYF.

This clonotype has a count of ten or more. This chain uses TRBV6-6 with TRBJ1-5; D is ambiguous. Germline V gene sequence: CDR1 MNHNY, CDR2 SVGAGI (reference sequence). This CDR3 region has 14 residues. The ends were cut back, 1 base at V and 4 bases at J, with 8 bases in the middle. Here the CDR3 reads CASSYFGGNQPQHF. The CDR3 nucleotides are TGTGCCAGCAGTTACTTTGGAGGAAATCAGCCCCAGCATTTT.

The CDR3 DNA is TGTGCCAGCAGTTTGACGCTAAACCAAGAGACCCAGTACTTC. Translated: CASSLTLNQETQYF. The V and J genes are TRBV28 and TRBJ2-5; no clear D. V was cut by 3 bases and J by 0 bases, with 8 bases left in between. This CDR3 region has 14 residues. Germline lookup yields CDR1 MDHEN and CDR2 SYDVKM.

This clonotype was detected a few times. The V gene is TRBV18, the J gene TRBJ1-1; unclear D gene. The CDR3 is made up of 15 amino acids. V lost 4 bases, J lost 0 bases, and 12 bases lay in between. The V gene's germline CDR1 is KGHSH and CDR2 LQKENI. The CDR3 region is CASSQQKLLNTEAFF. In nucleotides, the CDR3 is TGTGCCAGCTCACAACAAAAACTGTTGAACACTGAAGCTTTCTTT.

This clonotype was seen a few times. The V and J genes are TRBV9 and TRBJ2-3; no clear D gene. V was trimmed by 1 base and J by 3 bases, leaving 9 bases between them. The length of the CDR3 is 14 residues. The V gene's germline CDR1 is SGDLS and CDR2 YYNGEE. The CDR3 sequence: CASSVKGATDTQYF. CDR3 nucleotide sequence: TGTGCCAGCAGCGTAAAAGGAGCGACAGATACGCAGTATTTT.

The V call is TRBV19, the J call TRBJ1-6; D not certain. The V gene lost 9 bases and the J gene lost 5 bases, with 17 bases spanning the gap. The CDR3 consists of 15 residues. Germline lookup yields CDR1 LNHDA and CDR2 SQIVND (reference sequence). CDR3: CASRGDSPNNSPLHF. The CDR3 DNA sequence: TGTGCCAGCCGCGGGGATTCGCCCAATAATTCACCCCTCCACTTT.

This chain connects TRBV29-1 to TRBJ1-1; 7 positions agree with TRBD1. The CDR3 runs 15 residues. The germline V gene has CDR1 SQVTM and CDR2 ANQGSEA. V was pared by 5 bases and J by 1 base, with 10 bases of the junction left unmatched. The CDR3 spells CSVNADQGGNTEAFF. CDR3 nucleotides: TGCAGCGTTAATGCCGATCAGGGGGGGAACACTGAAGCTTTCTTT. Full variable domain (outside the CDR3, taken from reference TRBV29-1 and TRBJ1-1): SAVISQKPSRDICQRGTSLTIQCQVDSQVTMMFWYRQQPGQSLTLIATANQGSEATYESGFVIDKFPISRPNLTFSTLTVSNMSPEDSSIYLCSVNADQGGNTEAFFGQGTRLTVV.

This clonotype occurred a few times. CDR3 region: CARHNAGELFF. CDR3 sequence (DNA): TGTGCCAGACACAATGCCGGGGAGCTGTTTTTT. The chain joins TRBV7-9 to TRBJ2-2; D remains unclear. The CDR3 loop spans 11 amino acids. V was pared by 9 bases and J by 6 bases, with 8 bases between. Per the germline V gene, CDR1 is SEHNR and CDR2 is FQNEAQ (reference sequence).

In this sample, this clonotype turned up many times. The genes are TRBV2 and TRBJ2-2; D remains ambiguous. The CDR3 is 13 amino acids. CDR1 and CDR2 (germline): SNHLY, FYNNEI. Trimming took 6 bases from V and 5 from J, leaving 10 bases between them. CDR3: CASRYRVTGELFF. DNA of the CDR3: TGTGCCAGCAGATACAGAGTTACCGGGGAGCTGTTTTTT.

This clonotype has more than one count but fewer than ten. The V and J genes are TRBV12-3 or TRBV12-4 and TRBJ2-1, with D unclear. The V end lost 3 bases, the J end lost 9 bases, and 15 bases lay between the germline ends. This CDR3 is built from 14 residues. CDR3 sequence: CASSFGPYTGEQFF. DNA of the CDR3: TGTGCCAGCAGTTTCGGCCCGTACACGGGTGAGCAGTTCTTC.

The chain joins TRBV10-3 to TRBJ1-1; D not certain. The germline V gene has CDR1 ENHRY and CDR2 SYGVKD. V dropped 3 bases and J dropped 1 base, with 6 bases sitting between them. This CDR3 region has 13 residues. CDR3 in DNA: TGTGCCATCAGTGAAAGGGAGAACACTGAAGCTTTCTTT. Translating gives CAISERENTEAFF.

Here the CDR3 DNA reads TGTGCCAGCAGTGAGGACACCGGGGAGCTGTTTTTT. The encoded protein is CASSEDTGELFF. The rearrangement uses TRBV2 and TRBJ2-2; D is unresolved. Germline CDR1 and CDR2: SNHLY and FYNNEI. The CDR3 runs to 12 residues. Deletions cut 3 bases from V and 3 bases from J, with 2 bases between. The variable domain in full, with the rest retrieved from reference TRBV2 and TRBJ2-2, is EPEVTQTPSHQVTQMGQEVILRCVPISNHLYFYWYRQILGQKVEFLVSFYNNEISEKSEIFDDQFSVERPDGSNFTLKIRSTKLEDSAMYFCASSEDTGELFFGEGSRLTVL.

This clonotype was found a few times. V usage is TRBV28 and J usage is TRBJ2-3; D ambiguous. Trimming stripped 6 bases from V and 3 bases from J, with 13 bases between. This CDR3 spans 14 amino acids. Germline V lookup: CDR1 MDHEN, CDR2 SYDVKM. This chain's CDR3 is CASRPGGVTDTQYF. CDR3 nucleotides: TGTGCCAGCAGACCGGGCGGCGTAACAGATACGCAGTATTTT.

This clonotype has a handful of counts. The rearrangement links TRBV6-5 to TRBJ2-4, with D maybe TRBD2 (7 bases). From germline, CDR1 is MNHEY and CDR2 SVGAGI. Trimming removed 6 bases at V and 8 bases at J, with 20 bases between. The CDR3 is 15 residues long. The CDR3 sequence is CASRVGGGAFDIQYF. The CDR3 nucleotides are TGTGCCAGCAGAGTCGGTGGGGGGGCTTTCGACATTCAGTACTTC.

This chain links TRBV5-1 with TRBJ1-2; a possible D gene is TRBD1 (6 bases). With 5 bases removed from V and 6 bases from J, the gap between germline ends came to 20 bases. From germline, CDR1 is SGHRS and CDR2 YFSETQ. The CDR3 sequence is 15 residues long. This CDR3 reads CASSLTVRGQNGYTF. The CDR3 nucleotides read TGCGCCAGCAGTTTGACAGTTCGGGGGCAAAATGGCTACACCTTC.